What follows describes a single T cell receptor (beta chain). Its cognate antigen has yet to be identified. Base qualities are not at hand, and no much larger clone is one base apart. The sample originates from a study of cytomegalovirus exposure and HLA in healthy donors (dated by TCRdb to about 2017). With regard to the full study: According to a later analysis, the 120 or so validation repertoires were produced on the same platform as the approximately 600 repertoires of the first cohort. The study aimed to test whether cataloging public T cell receptors could reveal signatures of past pathogen exposure. A separate validation cohort of 100 to 150 different subjects was used in addition to the approximately 610-subject first cohort. To predict cytomegalovirus infection status, the study combined high-throughput TCR immunosequencing, statistical association of individual TCRs with disease status, and machine learning.

Donors formed part of the validation cohort, which comprised over a hundred subjects and was distinct from the first cohort of 666 subjects. Overall study results and their limits: In vitro tests confirmed that a few of the cytomegalovirus-associated TCR beta chains recognize cytomegalovirus antigens. In both the original and validation cohorts, the classifier was reported to diagnose cytomegalovirus status with high specificity and sensitivity. According to the authors, the approach could potentially be generalized to other disease states and immunological phenotypes. In a later analysis, TCRs clustered in the first cohort were found to also tend to co-occur in the approximately 110 validation repertoires, with approximately 93% of cluster scores above 0. Across donors, most TCR sequences were observed very rarely, whereas some public TCRs were present in many individuals. A later analysis had no HLA typing for the validation cohort, so co-occurrence there was scored across all 110 or so repertoires. The study gave a list of 150 to 200 TCR beta chains associated with cytomegalovirus.

Receptor libraries were prepared by the immunoSEQ multiplex PCR assay. Regarding the original processing steps: To diagnose cytomegalovirus status from the catalog of TCR beta chain sequences, a statistical classification framework was built. TCRdb's version of the immuneACCESS table is confined to in-frame rearrangements and falls short of the full clone set. An unresolved V gene accounts for under half of the shortfall where checked; the remainder is of unknown origin. V and J calls and clone size are given by that table; D and trimming were obtained from the DNA. This sample has about 310,000 clones in its table, and 88% of those were observed once. The leading ten clones occupy around 0.88% of the sample. There are 16 amino acids in the CDR3, from cysteine to phenylalanine inclusive. The entry retains the CDR3 DNA only, 48 bases that are in frame from base 1. From a lookup of the germline V gene, CDR1 and CDR2 are SGHTA and FQGNSA. V and J are trimmed by 5 bases and 0 bases, and the gene matches miss 5 bases of the junction.

Specimen: PBMCs. The chain is assembled from TRBV7-2 and TRBJ1-3; the junction holds 9 bases that match TRBD1. The clonotype originates from a young man in good health and CMV-seronegative. The DNA sequence is TGTGCCAGCAGCGCGACAGGGGGGTTCTCTGGAAACACCATATATTTT. Translated, this gives CASSATGGFSGNTIYF.